Below, one TCR beta chain is given with its context. The antigen remains undetermined. This entry comes from a study of shared clonotypes between healthy human individuals. Germline V CDR1 and CDR2: SNHLY, FYNNEI. V lost 8 bases and J lost 5; bases outside the gene matches: 8. The CDR3 has 13 amino acids. Profiling relied on immunoSEQ multiplex PCR, and the TCRdb table lists in-frame clones only, not all of them. The sample has 2 million to 2.5 million clones, 90% to 97% seen once. General observations from the study: Naive subsets usually exceeded memory subsets in estimated richness.

The chain is built from TRBV2 and TRBJ2-5, with TRBD2 identical over 7 bases. The sequencing sample was made of naive CD4+ T cells sorted from blood. Documented subset: CD45RA+ positively selected. The clonotype originates from a man between 18 and 35 years old in good health. This CDR3 is CASGRGLAETQYF. In DNA, the CDR3 is TGTGCCAGCGGGCGGGGGTTAGCGGAGACCCAGTACTTC.